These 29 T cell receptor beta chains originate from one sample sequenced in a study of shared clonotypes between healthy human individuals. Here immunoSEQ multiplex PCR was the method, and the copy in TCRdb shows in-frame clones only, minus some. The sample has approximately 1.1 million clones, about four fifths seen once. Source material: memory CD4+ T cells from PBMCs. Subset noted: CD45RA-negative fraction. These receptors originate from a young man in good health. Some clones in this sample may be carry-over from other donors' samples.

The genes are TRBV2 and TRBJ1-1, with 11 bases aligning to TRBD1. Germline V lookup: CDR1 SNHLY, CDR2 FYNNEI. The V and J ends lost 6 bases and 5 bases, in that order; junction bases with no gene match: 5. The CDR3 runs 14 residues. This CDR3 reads CASRGTGGYTEAFF. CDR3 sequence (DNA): TGTGCCAGCAGGGGGACAGGGGGATATACTGAAGCTTTCTTT.

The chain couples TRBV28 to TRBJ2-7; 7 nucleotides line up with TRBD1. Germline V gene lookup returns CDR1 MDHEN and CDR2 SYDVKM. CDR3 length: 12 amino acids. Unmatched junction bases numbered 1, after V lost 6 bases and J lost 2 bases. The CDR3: CASRTGTYEQYF. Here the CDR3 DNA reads TGTGCCAGCAGGACAGGGACCTACGAGCAGTACTTC.

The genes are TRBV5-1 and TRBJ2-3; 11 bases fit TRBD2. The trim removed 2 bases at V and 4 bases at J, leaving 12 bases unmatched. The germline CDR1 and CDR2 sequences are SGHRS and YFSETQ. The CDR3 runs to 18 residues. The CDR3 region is CASSFGSVAGGQADTQYF. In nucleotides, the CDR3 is TGCGCCAGCAGCTTCGGCTCCGTAGCGGGAGGGCAAGCAGATACGCAGTATTTT.

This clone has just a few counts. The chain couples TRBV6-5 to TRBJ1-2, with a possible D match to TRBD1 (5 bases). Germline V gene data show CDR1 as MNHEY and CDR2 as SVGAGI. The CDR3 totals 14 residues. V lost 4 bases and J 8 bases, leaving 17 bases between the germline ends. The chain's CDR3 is CASSWDLQARGYTF. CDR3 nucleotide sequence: TGTGCCAGCAGTTGGGATCTACAGGCGCGGGGCTACACCTTC.

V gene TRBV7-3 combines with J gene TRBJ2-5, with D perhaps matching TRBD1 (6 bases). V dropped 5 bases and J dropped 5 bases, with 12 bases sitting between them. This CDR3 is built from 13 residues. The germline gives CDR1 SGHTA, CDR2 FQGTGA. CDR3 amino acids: CASSVTRGETQYF. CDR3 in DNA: TGTGCCAGCAGCGTCACAAGGGGGGAGACCCAGTACTTC.

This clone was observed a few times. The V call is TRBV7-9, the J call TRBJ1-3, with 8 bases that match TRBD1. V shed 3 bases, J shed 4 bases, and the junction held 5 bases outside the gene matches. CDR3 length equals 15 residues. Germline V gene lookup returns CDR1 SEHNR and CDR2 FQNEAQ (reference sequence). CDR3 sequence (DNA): TGTGCCAGCAGCTTTCGGACAGGGTACGGAAACACCATATATTTT. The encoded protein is CASSFRTGYGNTIYF.

The CDR3 DNA reads as TGTGCCAGCAGCAACCGCGAGGGGGCTAGGACTGAAGCTTTCTTT. Its protein product is CASSNREGARTEAFF. V is TRBV7-2 and J is TRBJ1-1; 7 bases agree with TRBD1. The V gene end was trimmed by 5 bases and the J gene end by 5 bases; junction bases not matched to a gene: 11. Germline values: CDR1 SGHTA, CDR2 FQGNSA. This CDR3 comprises 15 residues. Together with reference TRBV7-2 and TRBJ1-1, the CDR3 gives the full variable domain: GAGVSQSPSNKVTEKGKDVELRCDPISGHTALYWYRQSLGQGLEFLIYFQGNSAPDKSGLPSDRFSAERTGGSVSTLTIQRTQQEDSAVYLCASSNREGARTEAFFGQGTRLTVV.

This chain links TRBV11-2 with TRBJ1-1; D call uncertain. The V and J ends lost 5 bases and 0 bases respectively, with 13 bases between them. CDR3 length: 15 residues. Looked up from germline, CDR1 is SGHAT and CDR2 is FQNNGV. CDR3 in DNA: TGTGCCAGCAGCCTAATCGGGAGGGTGAACACTGAAGCTTTCTTT. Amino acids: CASSLIGRVNTEAFF.

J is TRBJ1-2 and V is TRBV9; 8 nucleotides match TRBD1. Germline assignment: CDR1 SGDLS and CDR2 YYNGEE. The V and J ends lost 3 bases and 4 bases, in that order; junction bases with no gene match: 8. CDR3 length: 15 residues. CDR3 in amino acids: CASSADRGLGYGYTF. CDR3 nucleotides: TGTGCCAGCAGCGCTGACAGGGGACTAGGCTATGGCTACACCTTC.

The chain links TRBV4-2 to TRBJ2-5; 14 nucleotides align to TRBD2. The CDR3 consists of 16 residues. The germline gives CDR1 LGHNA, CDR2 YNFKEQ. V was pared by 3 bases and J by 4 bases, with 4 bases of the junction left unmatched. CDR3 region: CASSQVGLAGGETQYF. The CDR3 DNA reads TGTGCCAGCAGCCAGGTAGGACTAGCGGGAGGAGAGACCCAGTACTTC.

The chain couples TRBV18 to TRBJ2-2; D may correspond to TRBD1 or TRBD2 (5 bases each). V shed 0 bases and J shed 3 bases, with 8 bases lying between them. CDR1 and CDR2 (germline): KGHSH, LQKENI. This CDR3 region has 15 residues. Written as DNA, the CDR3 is TGTGCCAGCTCACCACCCGGGACCTACACCGGGGAGCTGTTTTTT. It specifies CASSPPGTYTGELFF.

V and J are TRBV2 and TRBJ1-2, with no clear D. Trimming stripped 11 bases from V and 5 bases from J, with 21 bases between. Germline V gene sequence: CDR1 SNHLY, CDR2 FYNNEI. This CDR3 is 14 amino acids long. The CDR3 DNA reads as TGTGCCGGAAACTCCCACCCCGAGTCGTATGGCTACACCTTC. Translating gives CAGNSHPESYGYTF.

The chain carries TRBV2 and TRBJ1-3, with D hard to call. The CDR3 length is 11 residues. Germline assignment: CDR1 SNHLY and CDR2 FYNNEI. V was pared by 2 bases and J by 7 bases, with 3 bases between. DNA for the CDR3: TGTGCCAGCAGTGAATCTAACACCATATATTTT. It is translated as CASSESNTIYF.

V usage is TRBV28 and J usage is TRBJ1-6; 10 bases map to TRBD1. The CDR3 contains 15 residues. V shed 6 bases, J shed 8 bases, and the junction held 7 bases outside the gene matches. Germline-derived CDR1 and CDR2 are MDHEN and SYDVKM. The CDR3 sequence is CASSPPGQGYSPLHF. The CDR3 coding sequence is TGTGCCAGCAGCCCTCCGGGACAGGGGTATTCACCCCTCCACTTT.

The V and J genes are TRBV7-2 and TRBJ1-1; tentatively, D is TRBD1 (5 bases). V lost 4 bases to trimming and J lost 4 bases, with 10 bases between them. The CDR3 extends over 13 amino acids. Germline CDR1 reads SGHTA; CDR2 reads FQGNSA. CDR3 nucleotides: TGTGCCAGCAGCTCCCCGGGACTCACTGAAGCTTTCTTT. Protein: CASSSPGLTEAFF.

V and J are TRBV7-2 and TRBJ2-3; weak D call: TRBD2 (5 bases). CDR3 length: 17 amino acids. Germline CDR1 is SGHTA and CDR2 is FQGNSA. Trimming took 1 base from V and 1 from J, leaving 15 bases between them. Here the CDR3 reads CASSLGRSRGGTDTQYF. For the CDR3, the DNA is TGTGCCAGCAGCTTAGGACGCTCTCGGGGAGGCACAGATACGCAGTATTTT.

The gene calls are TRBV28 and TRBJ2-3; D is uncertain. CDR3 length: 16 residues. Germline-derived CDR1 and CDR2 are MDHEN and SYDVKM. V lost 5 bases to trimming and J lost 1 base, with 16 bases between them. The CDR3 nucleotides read TGTGCCAGCAGTCCCCAGAGCATCAGCCGCACAGATACGCAGTATTTT. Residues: CASSPQSISRTDTQYF.

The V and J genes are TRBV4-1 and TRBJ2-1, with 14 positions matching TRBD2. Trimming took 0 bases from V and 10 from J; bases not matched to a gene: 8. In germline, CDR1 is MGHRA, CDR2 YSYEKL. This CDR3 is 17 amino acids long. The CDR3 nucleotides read TGCGCCAGCAGCCAAGACCCCGGGACTAGCGGGAGTGGCGAGCAGTTCTTC. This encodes CASSQDPGTSGSGEQFF.

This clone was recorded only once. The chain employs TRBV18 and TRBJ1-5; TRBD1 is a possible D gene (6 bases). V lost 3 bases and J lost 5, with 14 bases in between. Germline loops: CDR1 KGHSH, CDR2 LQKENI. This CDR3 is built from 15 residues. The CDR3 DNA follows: TGTGCCAGCTCACCTCTCGGGGGCAGAGATCAGCCCCAGCATTTT. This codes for CASSPLGGRDQPQHF.

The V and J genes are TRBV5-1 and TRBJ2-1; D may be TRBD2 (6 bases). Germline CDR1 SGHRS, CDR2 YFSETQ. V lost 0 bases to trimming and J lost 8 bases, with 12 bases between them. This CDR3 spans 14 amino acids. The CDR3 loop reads CASSLGGKVYEQFF. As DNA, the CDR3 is TGCGCCAGCAGCTTGGGCGGGAAGGTCTATGAGCAGTTCTTC.

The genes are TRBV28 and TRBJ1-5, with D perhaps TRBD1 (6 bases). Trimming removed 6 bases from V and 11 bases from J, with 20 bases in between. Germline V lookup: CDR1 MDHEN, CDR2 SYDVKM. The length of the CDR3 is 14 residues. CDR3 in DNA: TGTGCCAGCAGGGACAGAGTTACTTTTGGGGCCCAGCATTTT. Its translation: CASRDRVTFGAQHF. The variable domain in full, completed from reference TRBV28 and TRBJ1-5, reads DVKVTQSSRYLVKRTGEKVFLECVQDMDHENMFWYRQDPGLGLRLIYFSYDVKMKEKGDIPEGYSVSREKKERFSLILESASTNQTSMYLCASRDRVTFGAQHFGDGTRLSIL.

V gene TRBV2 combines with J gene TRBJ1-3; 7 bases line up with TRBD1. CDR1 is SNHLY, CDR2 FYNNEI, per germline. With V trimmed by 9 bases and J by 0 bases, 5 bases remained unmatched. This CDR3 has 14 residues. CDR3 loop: CASRTGSSGNTIYF. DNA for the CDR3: TGTGCCAGTAGGACAGGTTCCTCTGGAAACACCATATATTTT.

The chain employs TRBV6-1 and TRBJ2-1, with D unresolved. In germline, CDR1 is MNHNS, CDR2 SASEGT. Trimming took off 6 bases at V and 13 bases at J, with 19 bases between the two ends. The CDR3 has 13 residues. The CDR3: CASRGRQGPYQFF. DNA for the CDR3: TGTGCCAGCAGGGGTCGACAAGGGCCGTACCAGTTCTTC.

The CDR3 is CASSLGPRGMAQPQHF. CDR3 bases: TGCGCCAGCAGCTTGGGCCCACGGGGCATGGCTCAGCCCCAGCATTTT. V gene TRBV5-1 combines with J gene TRBJ1-5; D perhaps matches TRBD1 (5 bases). Trimming took 0 bases from V and 6 from J, leaving 16 bases between them. The CDR3 has 16 residues. Germline V gene data show CDR1 as SGHRS and CDR2 as YFSETQ.

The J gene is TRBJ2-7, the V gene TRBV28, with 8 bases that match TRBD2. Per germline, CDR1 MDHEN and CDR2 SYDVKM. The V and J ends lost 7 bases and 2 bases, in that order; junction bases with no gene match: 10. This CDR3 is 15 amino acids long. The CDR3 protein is CASTLGGLDPYEQYF. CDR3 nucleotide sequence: TGTGCCAGCACATTAGGGGGACTAGACCCCTACGAGCAGTACTTC.

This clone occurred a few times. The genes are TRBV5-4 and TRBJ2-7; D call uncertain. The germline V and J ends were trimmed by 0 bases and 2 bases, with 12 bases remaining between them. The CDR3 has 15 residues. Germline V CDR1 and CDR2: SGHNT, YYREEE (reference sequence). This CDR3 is CASSLGPGRTYEQYF. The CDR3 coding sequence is TGTGCCAGCAGCTTGGGTCCAGGACGGACCTACGAGCAGTACTTC.

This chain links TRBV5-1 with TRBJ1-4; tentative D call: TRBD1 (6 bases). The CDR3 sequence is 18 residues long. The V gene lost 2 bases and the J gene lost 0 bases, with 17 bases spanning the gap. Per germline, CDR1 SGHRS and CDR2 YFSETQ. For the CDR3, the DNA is TGCGCCAGCAGCTTCTTACAGGGCTCGATTGCAACTAATGAAAAACTGTTTTTT. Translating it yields CASSFLQGSIATNEKLFF.

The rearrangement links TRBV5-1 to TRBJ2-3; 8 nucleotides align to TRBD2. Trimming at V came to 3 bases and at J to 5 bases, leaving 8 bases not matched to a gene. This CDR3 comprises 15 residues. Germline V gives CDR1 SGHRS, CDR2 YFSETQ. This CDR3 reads CASSSSAGGGDTQYF. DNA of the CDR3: TGCGCCAGCAGCTCTTCGGCGGGAGGAGGAGATACGCAGTATTTT.

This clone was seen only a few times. This CDR3 is CSVRGAADQPQHF. The CDR3, as DNA: TGCAGCGTTCGGGGGGCAGCTGATCAGCCCCAGCATTTT. The rearrangement uses TRBV29-1 and TRBJ1-5; D is perhaps TRBD1 (6 bases). Trimming left V 5 bases short and J 5 bases short, with 13 bases between. The CDR3 is 13 residues long. CDR1 and CDR2 (germline): SQVTM, ANQGSEA.